This T cell receptor beta chain was retrieved from a study of cytomegalovirus exposure and HLA in healthy donors. The CDR3 loop spans 15 amino acids. Germline assignment: CDR1 SGHRS and CDR2 YFSETQ. The V end was cut by 0 bases, the J end by 3 bases, with 12 bases between. Use of 60 Vbeta and 13 Jbeta primers characterized the PCR. The assay was immunoSEQ multiplex PCR, and TCRdb's table has in-frame clones only and misses some. The table lists more than 140,000 clones, around three fifths of them singletons. Sequenced: PBMCs. This receptor was identified in a woman in her thirties in good health and CMV-seropositive. The chain couples TRBV5-1 to TRBJ1-1; D gene unclear. The CDR3 region has the DNA TGCGCCAGCAGCTTGGTTACCAACTCCGACACTGAAGCTTTCTTT. As protein: CASSLVTNSDTEAFF.